One and the same sample provided the 20 T cell receptor beta chains below, sequenced in a study of cytomegalovirus exposure and HLA in healthy donors. It was with 60 Vbeta and 13 Jbeta primers that the PCR ran. Sequenced by immunoSEQ multiplex PCR; TCRdb stores in-frame clones only, minus some. The data hold 85,000 to 100,000 clones, with around 64% observed a single time. Material: PBMCs. These receptor sequences come from a man aged 60 to 75 in good health and CMV-seronegative.

This rearrangement joins TRBV23-1 to TRBJ2-1; 7 bases are shared with TRBD2. TRBV23-1 is an open reading frame whose function is uncertain. The V and J ends lost 4 bases and 5 bases, in that order; junction bases with no gene match: 8. The CDR3 is 15 residues long. The CDR3 DNA sequence: TGCGCCAGCAGTCGGGCGGGGGTCCTGAACAATGAGCAGTTCTTC. Translating it yields CASSRAGVLNNEQFF.

A few counts support this clone. V gene TRBV30 combines with J gene TRBJ2-7, with D tentatively TRBD2 (6 bases). Germline V gene data show CDR1 as GTSNPN and CDR2 as SVGIG (reference sequence). This CDR3 comprises 14 residues. V lost 2 bases, J lost 2 bases, and 13 bases lay in between. The CDR3 DNA reads TGTGCCTGGAGTTCAAGCGGGCTTACCTACGAGCAGTACTTC. Its translation is CAWSSSGLTYEQYF. Supplemented by reference TRBV30 and TRBJ2-7, the full variable domain reads SQTIHQWPATLVQPVGSPLSLECTVEGTSNPNLYWYRQAAGRGLQLLFYSVGIGQISSEVPQNLSASRPQDRQFILSSKKLLLSDSGFYLCAWSSSGLTYEQYFGPGTRLTVT.

The rearrangement joins TRBV5-1 to TRBJ2-5, with 11 bases matching TRBD2. Trimming at V came to 4 bases and at J to 0 bases, leaving 14 bases not matched to a gene. The CDR3 has 19 amino acids. CDR1 and CDR2 from the germline V gene are SGHRS and YFSETQ. This CDR3 is CASSRGTSGEGWYQETQYF. The CDR3 DNA sequence: TGCGCCAGCAGCCGCGGGACTAGCGGAGAGGGGTGGTACCAAGAGACCCAGTACTTC.

J is TRBJ2-5 and V is TRBV29-1; D might be TRBD1 (5 bases). The CDR3 has 13 residues. Germline CDR1 is SQVTM and CDR2 is ANQGSEA. Between the trimmed V and J ends, which lost 3 bases and 2 bases, there was a span of 10 bases. The CDR3 is CSVDRAIQETQYF. The DNA for the CDR3 is TGCAGCGTTGACAGGGCTATTCAAGAGACCCAGTACTTC.

This clone came up a few times. The rearrangement uses TRBV27 and TRBJ2-1; 10 bases are a match to TRBD2. The CDR3 is 17 amino acids. Germline V lookup: CDR1 MNHEY, CDR2 SMNVEV (reference sequence). Trimming took 0 bases from V and 3 from J; bases not matched to a gene: 5. CDR3 sequence (DNA): TGTGCCAGCAGTTTATCCTCCCTAGCGGGGGTCTACAATGAGCAGTTCTTC. Translation: CASSLSSLAGVYNEQFF.

This clone has a handful of counts. The CDR3 sequence: CASSTSGSTDTQYF. Here the CDR3 DNA reads TGTGCCAGCAGCACCTCCGGGAGCACAGATACGCAGTATTTT. The chain employs TRBV27 and TRBJ2-3; no clear D gene. The CDR3 covers 14 residues. V lost 6 bases, J lost 0 bases, and 10 bases lay in between. Per germline, CDR1 MNHEY and CDR2 SMNVEV (reference sequence).

This sequence joins TRBV5-4 and TRBJ1-2; D gene ambiguous. The CDR3 length is 12 residues. V was trimmed by 0 bases and J by 3 bases, leaving 3 bases between them. Germline lookup yields CDR1 SGHNT and CDR2 YYREEE (reference sequence). This CDR3 reads CASSLGDYGYTF. CDR3 nucleotides: TGTGCCAGCAGCTTGGGAGACTATGGCTACACCTTC.

This clone occurred a few times. The V and J genes are TRBV28 and TRBJ2-3, with 7 bases aligning to TRBD1. The junction had 10 bases not matched to a gene; V was cut back by 1 base and J by 6 bases. Germline CDR1 MDHEN, CDR2 SYDVKM. CDR3 size: 16 residues. DNA for the CDR3: TGTGCCAGCAGTTTATTTTCGGGACAGCCGACGGATACGCAGTATTTT. Amino acid sequence: CASSLFSGQPTDTQYF. The full variable domain, in which reference TRBV28 and TRBJ2-3 provide the parts outside the CDR3, is DVKVTQSSRYLVKRTGEKVFLECVQDMDHENMFWYRQDPGLGLRLIYFSYDVKMKEKGDIPEGYSVSREKKERFSLILESASTNQTSMYLCASSLFSGQPTDTQYFGPGTRLTVL.

The V gene is TRBV9, the J gene TRBJ1-2; 8 bases match TRBD1. The CDR3 has 18 amino acids. CDR1 and CDR2 (germline): SGDLS, YYNGEE. V lost 0 bases to trimming and J lost 5 bases; unmatched junction nucleotides: 15. This CDR3 is CASSVETKIWTGYYGYTF. The CDR3 DNA reads as TGTGCCAGCAGCGTAGAAACGAAGATTTGGACAGGGTATTATGGCTACACCTTC.

This clone showed up just a few times. The genes are TRBV27 and TRBJ1-2; tentative D call: TRBD1 (5 bases). CDR1 MNHEY and CDR2 SMNVEV come from the germline V gene (reference sequence). The CDR3 loop spans 15 amino acids. The germline V and J ends were trimmed by 5 bases and 4 bases, with 17 bases remaining between them. The CDR3 sequence is CASSDRPFGAYGYTF. DNA for the CDR3: TGTGCCAGCAGTGACAGACCCTTCGGTGCCTATGGCTACACCTTC.

The V and J genes are TRBV5-1 and TRBJ1-5, with D perhaps matching TRBD1 (5 bases). The CDR3 consists of 15 residues. CDR1 and CDR2 (germline): SGHRS, YFSETQ. V was trimmed by 5 bases and J by 0 bases, leaving 12 bases between them. The CDR3: CASRDSPNSNQPQHF. In DNA form, the CDR3 reads TGCGCCAGCAGAGACAGTCCAAATAGCAATCAGCCCCAGCATTTT.

V and J are TRBV18 and TRBJ1-4, with TRBD1 as a possible D gene (5 bases). V was shortened by 2 bases and J by 8 bases, with 15 bases between the two germline ends. The CDR3 totals 15 residues. The germline CDR1 and CDR2 sequences are KGHSH and LQKENI. The CDR3 region is CASSPSPRVWEKLFF. CDR3 nucleotide sequence: TGTGCCAGCTCACCATCACCCAGGGTATGGGAAAAACTGTTTTTT.

As regards this clone: Germline is not matched at one junction end, which may reflect a read error. The chain uses TRBV7-9 and TRBJ1-5, with D unresolved. Looked up from germline, CDR1 is SEHNR and CDR2 is FQNEAQ (reference sequence). The CDR3 covers 14 residues. In nucleotides, the CDR3 is TGTTCCAGCAGCTTCTCAAATGAGGGCCAGCCCCAGCATTTT. This sequence encodes CSSSFSNEGQPQHF.

This clone was counted a few times. The chain joins TRBV6-1 to TRBJ2-7, with TRBD1 matching over 10 bases. V lost 2 bases and J lost 6; bases outside the gene matches: 10. The CDR3 is 16 amino acids. The germline V gene encodes CDR1 MNHNS and CDR2 SASEGT. The CDR3 protein is CASSEPGQGSESEQYF. Written as DNA, the CDR3 is TGTGCCAGCAGTGAACCGGGACAGGGGTCCGAGAGCGAGCAGTACTTC.

In its sample, this clone was seen once. CDR3 sequence: CASNPRQQVTDTQYF. CDR3 sequence (DNA): TGTGCCAGCAACCCGAGACAACAAGTCACAGATACGCAGTATTTT. The J gene is TRBJ2-3, the V gene TRBV5-4; D gene uncertain. Per the germline V gene, CDR1 is SGHNT and CDR2 is YYREEE (reference sequence). The CDR3 covers 15 residues. V shed 6 bases and J shed 2 bases, with 16 bases lying between them.

This clone has only a few counts. The rearrangement uses TRBV23-1 and TRBJ2-1, with 12 positions matching TRBD2. TRBV23-1 is recorded as an ORF, its role being uncertain. This CDR3 comprises 18 residues. V was clipped by 6 bases and J by 8 bases; unmatched bases: 17. The CDR3 sequence: CASRSGTSGQHPQDEQFF. CDR3 coding DNA: TGCGCCAGCAGGTCTGGGACTAGCGGGCAGCACCCCCAGGATGAGCAGTTCTTC.

The V call is TRBV11-3, the J call TRBJ2-7, with 8 positions matching TRBD1. The germline V gene has CDR1 SGHNT and CDR2 YENEEA. CDR3 length equals 14 residues. J gave up 3 bases and V 5 bases, and 6 bases lay outside the gene matches. Here the CDR3 DNA reads TGTGCCAGCAGCCCTGGGACAGGAAACTACGAGCAGTACTTC. Its translation is CASSPGTGNYEQYF.

Points on this clone: Other DNA sequences in the sample encode the same CDR3. The chain couples TRBV20-1 to TRBJ1-1; D remains unclear. The CDR3 covers 11 residues. Germline-derived CDR1 and CDR2 are DFQATT and SNEGSKA (reference sequence). V was cut by 5 bases and J by 3 bases, with 7 bases left in between. Here the CDR3 reads CSADRDTEAFF. CDR3 coding DNA: TGCAGTGCTGACCGGGACACTGAAGCTTTCTTT.

This sequence joins TRBV19 and TRBJ2-5; 7 nucleotides line up with TRBD1. Germline V lookup: CDR1 LNHDA, CDR2 SQIVND (reference sequence). Trimming at V came to 8 bases and at J to 4 bases, leaving 7 bases not matched to a gene. CDR3 length: 13 amino acids. For the CDR3, the DNA is TGTGCCAGTGGTAGGGGGCGCGGAGAGACCCAGTACTTC. Translating it yields CASGRGRGETQYF.

This clone is a singleton in its sample. The chain combines TRBV19 with TRBJ1-5, with 7 bases matching TRBD1. The CDR3 length is 15 residues. J gave up 2 bases and V 4 bases, and 5 bases lay outside the gene matches. From germline, CDR1 is LNHDA and CDR2 SQIVND (reference sequence). This CDR3 reads CASSTGGSRNQPQHF. The CDR3 region has the DNA TGTGCCAGTAGTACAGGGGGGAGTCGCAATCAGCCCCAGCATTTT.